A single sample is the source of the 32 T cell receptor beta chains below, sequenced in a study of OX40 agonist ivuxolimab in advanced cancers. Assay used: immunoSEQ multiplex PCR; TCRdb lists only in-frame clones, some missing. In the table there are approximately 57,000 clones, approximately 85% of which are singletons. The sample consisted of CD4+ or CD8+ T cells sorted from blood, taken in a trial of the OX40 agonist ivuxolimab. Receptors were obtained from an adult with an advanced solid tumor such as melanoma, head and neck, liver or kidney cancer.

The chain joins TRBV9 to TRBJ2-7; D remains ambiguous. Germline CDR1 is SGDLS and CDR2 is YYNGEE. V lost 0 bases and J lost 1, with 8 bases in between. The CDR3 runs to 14 residues. The CDR3 loop is CASSVGTTSYEQYF. The DNA of the CDR3 is TGTGCCAGCAGCGTAGGGACCACATCCTACGAGCAGTACTTC.

The V call is TRBV7-6, the J call TRBJ2-1, with D possibly being TRBD2 (5 bases). The germline V and J ends were trimmed by 2 bases and 2 bases, with 10 bases remaining between them. CDR3 length: 15 amino acids. From germline, CDR1 is SGHVS and CDR2 FNYEAQ. For the CDR3, the DNA is TGTGCCAGCAGCTTACTCGCGGAGGCCTACAATGAGCAGTTCTTC. It yields the protein CASSLLAEAYNEQFF.

V usage is TRBV10-3 and J usage is TRBJ1-2; D unresolved. The V gene lost 3 bases and the J gene lost 7 bases, with 9 bases spanning the gap. The V gene's germline CDR1 is ENHRY and CDR2 SYGVKD. The CDR3 totals 12 residues. CDR3 bases: TGTGCCATCAGTGATTGGGATGGTGGCTACACCTTC. This translates into CAISDWDGGYTF.

This rearrangement joins TRBV9 to TRBJ1-2; a possible D gene is TRBD1 (5 bases). The V end was cut by 0 bases, the J end by 7 bases, with 13 bases between. This CDR3 region has 14 residues. CDR1 and CDR2 (germline): SGDLS, YYNGEE. The CDR3 spells CASSVVKGRFGYTF. The CDR3, as DNA: TGTGCCAGCAGCGTAGTTAAGGGACGGTTTGGCTACACCTTC.

V usage is TRBV12-2 and J usage is TRBJ2-3; the DNA was not used to check the table's D call, TRBD2. TRBV12-2 is reported as a pseudogene. This CDR3 region has 14 residues. The CDR3 sequence is CASRFLHGGNTQYF. The CDR3 region has the DNA TGTGCAAGTCGCTTCCTCCATGGAGGGAATACGCAGTATTTT.

This rearrangement joins TRBV2 to TRBJ1-5; D call uncertain. The CDR3 is 16 amino acids. V was trimmed by 3 bases and J by 0 bases, leaving 12 bases between them. Looked up from germline, CDR1 is SNHLY and CDR2 is FYNNEI. The CDR3 region is CASSEQSVYSNQPQHF. As DNA, the CDR3 is TGTGCCAGCAGTGAGCAATCAGTCTATAGCAATCAGCCCCAGCATTTT.

V usage is TRBV5-1 and J usage is TRBJ2-7; D gene unclear. CDR1 and CDR2 from the germline V gene are SGHRS and YFSETQ. The V and J ends lost 0 bases and 4 bases respectively, with 11 bases between them. CDR3 length equals 14 residues. CDR3 protein: CASSLDSLEYEQYF. DNA for the CDR3: TGCGCCAGCAGCTTGGACAGCCTGGAGTACGAGCAGTACTTC.

CDR3 bases: TGTGCCAGCAGCTTCCTCTACGAGCAGTACTTC. It translates to CASSFLYEQYF. V gene TRBV7-9 combines with J gene TRBJ2-7; D gene unclear. The CDR3 is made up of 11 amino acids. Trimming cost V 3 bases and J 3 bases, with 3 bases left between them. The germline V gene encodes CDR1 SEHNR and CDR2 FQNEAQ (reference sequence).

This rearrangement joins TRBV11-2 to TRBJ2-1, with D unclear. Trimming cost V 2 bases and J 7 bases, with 15 bases left between them. The CDR3 runs 15 residues. The germline CDR1 and CDR2 sequences are SGHAT and FQNNGV. CDR3 protein: CASSLSSGDWNEQFF. The CDR3 coding sequence is TGTGCCAGCAGCTTATCGTCCGGAGATTGGAATGAGCAGTTCTTC. Filled out from reference TRBV11-2 and TRBJ2-1, the complete variable domain reads EAGVAQSPRYKIIEKRQSVAFWCNPISGHATLYWYQQILGQGPKLLIQFQNNGVVDDSQLPKDRFSAERLKGVDSTLKIQPAKLEDSAVYLCASSLSSGDWNEQFFGPGTRLTVL.

This rearrangement joins TRBV5-3 to TRBJ1-2; D not certain. TRBV5-3 is an open reading frame whose function is uncertain. Trimming left V 7 bases short and J 4 bases short, with 20 bases between. The CDR3 runs to 15 residues. The CDR3 DNA sequence: TGTGCCAGAGAGTACTGGGTGAGAAAGACCTATGGCTACACCTTC. Protein product: CAREYWVRKTYGYTF.

This clone was detected only a few times. The genes are TRBV9 and TRBJ1-2; D is ambiguous. Trimming left V 0 bases short and J 7 bases short, with 13 bases between. CDR1 and CDR2 from the germline V gene are SGDLS and YYNGEE. This CDR3 is 14 amino acids long. This chain's CDR3 is CASSVGFMDGGYTF. The CDR3 nucleotides read TGTGCCAGCAGCGTAGGCTTCATGGATGGTGGCTACACCTTC.

The table lists this clone with a few counts. This rearrangement joins TRBV5-6 to TRBJ1-1; tentative D call: TRBD1 (5 bases). The CDR3 totals 14 residues. The V end lost 0 bases, the J end lost 4 bases, and 10 bases lay between the germline ends. CDR1 is SGHDT and CDR2 is YYEEEE in the germline V gene. The CDR3 spells CASSLVQEGTEAFF. CDR3 bases: TGTGCCAGCAGCTTGGTACAGGAGGGCACTGAAGCTTTCTTT.

This chain links TRBV28 with TRBJ2-3; no firm D call. Trimming pared 6 bases from V and 4 bases from J, leaving 14 bases between. The CDR3 sequence is 14 residues long. The germline CDR1 and CDR2 sequences are MDHEN and SYDVKM. The CDR3 is CASRFLGQADTQYF. The CDR3 coding sequence is TGTGCCAGCAGATTCCTAGGCCAGGCAGATACGCAGTATTTT.

The chain joins TRBV6-1 to TRBJ2-7; D remains ambiguous. Trimming left V 2 bases short and J 3 bases short, with 5 bases between. The germline gives CDR1 MNHNS, CDR2 SASEGT. This CDR3 comprises 12 residues. In nucleotides, the CDR3 is TGTGCCAGCAGTGAAACGGGCTACGAGCAGTACGTC. It translates to CASSETGYEQYV.

The V and J genes are TRBV6-1 and TRBJ2-3, with TRBD1 matching 7 bases. J gave up 0 bases and V 2 bases, and 5 bases lay outside the gene matches. The CDR3 spans 16 residues. Germline CDR1 MNHNS, CDR2 SASEGT. The CDR3 DNA follows: TGTGCCAGCAGTGAATGGCCAGGGGGTAGCACAGATACGCAGTATTTT. Protein sequence: CASSEWPGGSTDTQYF.

This chain uses TRBV28 with TRBJ2-3; 8 positions agree with TRBD2. The CDR3 runs to 16 residues. V shed 6 bases and J 1 base; nucleotides not matched to a gene: 9. The germline CDR1 and CDR2 sequences are MDHEN and SYDVKM. CDR3 sequence reads: CASRLTGTRGTDTQYF. As DNA, the CDR3 is TGTGCCAGCAGGTTAACCGGGACTAGGGGCACAGATACGCAGTATTTT.

The chain employs TRBV30 and TRBJ2-7; D is undetermined. Deletions cut 4 bases from V and 0 bases from J, with 13 bases between. Germline V CDR1 and CDR2: GTSNPN, SVGIG (reference sequence). The CDR3 runs to 14 residues. The CDR3 sequence: CAWTESASSYEQYF. CDR3 nucleotides: TGTGCCTGGACGGAGTCCGCTAGCTCCTACGAGCAGTACTTC.

The chain recombines TRBV7-9 with TRBJ2-7; 7 bases align to TRBD1. The V segment lost 4 bases and the J segment 6 bases; nucleotides outside the gene matches: 9. This CDR3 is 14 amino acids long. Germline V lookup: CDR1 SEHNR, CDR2 FQNEAQ (reference sequence). The CDR3 protein is CASSSRDRLPEQYF. CDR3 nucleotide sequence: TGTGCCAGCAGCTCCAGGGACAGACTCCCCGAGCAGTACTTC.

The CDR3 sequence: CASSGRQHSNTGELFF. CDR3 nucleotide sequence: TGTGCCAGCAGTGGGAGACAGCACTCGAACACCGGGGAGCTGTTTTTT. The genes are TRBV28 and TRBJ2-2; the D gene could be TRBD1 or TRBD2 (5 bases each). Trimming cost V 5 bases and J 0 bases, with 13 bases left between them. Germline CDR1 and CDR2: MDHEN and SYDVKM. CDR3 size: 16 residues.

In its sample, this clone was seen once. In DNA, the CDR3 is TGTGCCAGCAGCTTATGGAGACAGGGTCCCTCTGGGGCCAACGTCCTGACTTTC. Translated: CASSLWRQGPSGANVLTF. V and J are TRBV7-2 and TRBJ2-6, with 7 bases that match TRBD1. This CDR3 is built from 18 residues. With V trimmed by 2 bases and J by 0 bases, 7 bases remained unmatched. Germline CDR1 and CDR2: SGHTA and FQGNSA.

The chain has TRBV12-2 and TRBJ2-5. TRBV12-2 is noted as a pseudogene. This CDR3 has 15 residues. The CDR3: CASRLPTPLRETQYF. The CDR3 DNA follows: TGTGCAAGTCGCTTACCGACACCCCTGAGGGAGACCCAGTACTTC.

V and J are TRBV2 and TRBJ1-5, with 12 bases aligning to TRBD1. After removal of 6 bases from V and 10 bases from J, the junction contained 4 bases not matched to a gene. In germline, CDR1 is SNHLY, CDR2 FYNNEI. The CDR3 sequence is 13 residues long. The CDR3 bases are TGTGCCAGCAGGCCGGGACAGGGGGCCCCCCAGCATTTT. Amino acids: CASRPGQGAPQHF.

V usage is TRBV19 and J usage is TRBJ1-1; no firm D call. CDR1 is LNHDA and CDR2 is SQIVND in the germline V gene (reference sequence). V was cut by 1 base and J by 2 bases, with 5 bases left in between. The CDR3 length is 13 residues. CDR3 DNA: TGTGCCAGTAGTATAGCTCCAAACACTGAAGCTTTCTTT. Encoded protein: CASSIAPNTEAFF.

The gene calls are TRBV6-5 and TRBJ1-5, with 9 positions matching TRBD1. CDR3 size: 13 residues. The junction had 3 bases not matched to a gene; V was cut back by 6 bases and J by 6 bases. Germline lookup yields CDR1 MNHEY and CDR2 SVGAGI. CDR3 region: CASSTGGSQPQHF. The CDR3 DNA reads TGTGCCAGCAGCACAGGGGGCTCTCAGCCCCAGCATTTT.

This clone was counted a single time. The gene calls are TRBV4-3 and TRBJ1-1; D is undetermined. This CDR3 region has 13 residues. Germline values: CDR1 LGHNA, CDR2 YSLEER. V lost 0 bases to trimming and J lost 5 bases, with 7 bases between them. This CDR3 is CASSQDLETEAFF. The CDR3 nucleotides read TGCGCCAGCAGCCAAGATCTGGAGACTGAAGCTTTCTTT.

This sequence joins TRBV28 and TRBJ1-5; D gene ambiguous. Trimming cost V 3 bases and J 8 bases, with 11 bases left between them. The CDR3 has 13 residues. Germline V CDR1 and CDR2: MDHEN, SYDVKM. CDR3 DNA: TGTGCCAGCAGTTTGACCGGGTATGAGCCCCAGCATTTT. Translated, it gives CASSLTGYEPQHF. Drawing the rest from reference TRBV28 and TRBJ1-5, the complete variable domain is DVKVTQSSRYLVKRTGEKVFLECVQDMDHENMFWYRQDPGLGLRLIYFSYDVKMKEKGDIPEGYSVSREKKERFSLILESASTNQTSMYLCASSLTGYEPQHFGDGTRLSIL.

This chain links TRBV25-1 with TRBJ1-3; unclear D gene. V dropped 5 bases and J dropped 0 bases, with 5 bases sitting between them. The CDR3 length is 13 residues. The germline V gene encodes CDR1 MGHDK and CDR2 SYGVNS. Here the CDR3 DNA reads TGTGCCAGCAGTTACAGCTCTGGAAACACCATATATTTT. Protein sequence: CASSYSSGNTIYF.

By share of the sample, this clone is medium-sized. The CDR3 DNA reads TGTGCCAGCTCACCATCAGGGGGCGATTCTCAGCCCCAGCATTTT. It encodes CASSPSGGDSQPQHF. V gene TRBV18 combines with J gene TRBJ1-5, with 8 bases fitting TRBD1. V trimming: 2 bases; J trimming: 6 bases; junction bases outside the gene matches: 6. The length of the CDR3 is 15 residues. The germline CDR1 and CDR2 sequences are KGHSH and LQKENI.

This rearrangement joins TRBV7-8 to TRBJ2-1; 8 bases are a match to TRBD2. Looked up from germline, CDR1 is SGHVS and CDR2 is FQNEAQ. The CDR3 consists of 16 residues. The V segment lost 4 bases and the J segment 8 bases; nucleotides outside the gene matches: 13. DNA of the CDR3: TGTGCCAGCAGCTCCCTCGTCGGGGGGGCCGGTCATGAGCAGTTCTTC. Its translation is CASSSLVGGAGHEQFF. The whole variable domain, filled in from reference TRBV7-8 and TRBJ2-1, reads GAGVSQSPRYKVAKRGQDVALRCDPISGHVSLFWYQQALGQGPEFLTYFQNEAQLDKSGLPSDRFFAERPEGSVSTLKIQRTQQEDSAVYLCASSSLVGGAGHEQFFGPGTRLTVL.

The chain links TRBV5-1 to TRBJ2-7; TRBD1 matches 9 bases. This CDR3 region has 17 residues. Per germline, CDR1 SGHRS and CDR2 YFSETQ. The V and J ends lost 4 bases and 6 bases, in that order; junction bases with no gene match: 17. The CDR3, as DNA: TGCGCCAGCAGCCGAACTCCGGGACAGGGAATAATTGGCGAGCAGTACTTC. Residues: CASSRTPGQGIIGEQYF.

This chain joins TRBV5-4 and TRBJ2-3; D is ambiguous. The CDR3 runs 14 residues. V was cut by 1 base and J by 2 bases, with 8 bases left in between. Germline CDR1 and CDR2: SGHNT and YYREEE (reference sequence). This CDR3 reads CASSLNGVTDTQYF. CDR3 bases: TGTGCCAGCAGCTTGAACGGAGTCACAGATACGCAGTATTTT.

This clone was observed a single time. The J gene is TRBJ2-2, the V gene TRBV7-9; TRBD2 might be the D (6 bases). The ends were cut back, 11 bases at V and 4 bases at J, with 17 bases in the middle. The germline gives CDR1 SEHNR, CDR2 FQNEAQ (reference sequence). The CDR3 contains 14 residues. In DNA, the CDR3 is TGTGCCTGCCCCTGGGTCGGGAGCACCGGGGAGCTGTTTTTT. Its translation: CACPWVGSTGELFF.